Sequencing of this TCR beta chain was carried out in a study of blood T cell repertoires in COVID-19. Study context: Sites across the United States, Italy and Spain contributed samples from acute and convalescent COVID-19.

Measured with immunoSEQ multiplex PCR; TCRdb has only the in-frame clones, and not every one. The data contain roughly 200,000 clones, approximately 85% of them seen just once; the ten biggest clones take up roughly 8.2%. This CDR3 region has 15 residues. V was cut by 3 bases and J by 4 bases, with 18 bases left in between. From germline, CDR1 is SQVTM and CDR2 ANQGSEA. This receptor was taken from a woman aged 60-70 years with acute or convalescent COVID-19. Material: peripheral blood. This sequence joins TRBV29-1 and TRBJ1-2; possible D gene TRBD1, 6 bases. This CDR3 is CSVDSGAERLYGYTF. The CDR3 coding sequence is TGCAGCGTTGACTCAGGGGCCGAACGTCTCTATGGCTACACCTTC.